This T cell receptor (beta chain) is drawn from a study of beta chain features in type 1 diabetes. General study points: There were fewer insertions and more deletions at the VDJ junctions of type 1 diabetes patients. In all four CD4+ subsets, TCRB CDR3 length was significantly, moderately reduced in type 1 diabetes.

As for this clone: Its matching antigen is unknown.

Stem cell-like memory, regulatory, central memory and naive CD4+ cells were sorted via CD45RO/CCR7/CD25/CD127/CD95/CD27. Looked up from germline, CDR1 is LGHNA and CDR2 is YNFKEQ. The CDR3 is made up of 15 amino acids. Trimming left V 4 bases short and J 5 bases short, with 17 bases between. Expressed TCRB transcripts were sequenced, since all the RNA that had been isolated was reverse transcribed. Sequencing used immunoSEQ multiplex PCR; TCRdb keeps in-frame clones, though not all of them. This sample yields a few hundred thousand clones, of which 15% to 20% are seen a single time; approximately 0.046% belongs to the top ten.

Source material: naive CD4+ T cells from blood. J is TRBJ2-5 and V is TRBV4-2; D may be TRBD2 (5 bases). The sequence was obtained from a woman aged 18-35 years in good health. The DNA for the CDR3 is TGTGCCAGCAGCCCGGGAAGCGTGGGGAAGGAGACCCAGTACTTC. Amino acids: CASSPGSVGKETQYF.